This TCR beta chain is drawn from a study of T cell changes during pregnancy in multiple sclerosis. TCRdb's copy holds only in-frame clones and misses some; the assay was immunoSEQ multiplex PCR. Of about 100,000 clones listed, over 80% are singletons. The source is a female donor with multiple sclerosis, enrolled in a pregnancy study. The material was peripheral blood, obtained after pregnancy.

The CDR3 region is CASSLWREGVEEKLFF. In DNA form, the CDR3 reads TGTGCCAGCAGTTTATGGAGAGAAGGGGTGGAAGAAAAACTGTTTTTT. The J gene is TRBJ1-4, the V gene TRBV28, with D possibly matching TRBD1 (5 bases). V shed 0 bases and J shed 8 bases, with 16 bases lying between them. Germline assignment: CDR1 MDHEN and CDR2 SYDVKM. This CDR3 spans 16 amino acids.